This T cell receptor (beta chain) appears in the sequencing data of a study of PD-L1 blockade in urothelial cancer. Each patient contributed between 1 and 8 total time points of blood mononuclear cells, pretreatment and during treatment. V lost 5 bases to trimming and J lost 6 bases; unmatched junction nucleotides: 7. This CDR3 is 14 amino acids long. The germline V gene encodes CDR1 LNHDA and CDR2 SQIVND (reference sequence). The count of this clone is one. This table comes from immunoSEQ multiplex PCR, and its TCRdb copy is limited to in-frame clones, with some not included. The data show some 54,000 clones, 84% seen once.

The receptor was isolated from a man aged 40-49 years with urothelial cancer. This sequence joins TRBV19 and TRBJ2-1, with TRBD1 matching over 7 bases. Sequencing was performed on PBMCs, taken around atezolizumab (anti-PD-L1) treatment. DNA of the CDR3: TGTGCCAGTAGTCTCCGGACAGGTGGCAATGAGCAGTTCTTC. Residues: CASSLRTGGNEQFF.